The clone carrying this TCR beta chain turned up a few times. Its matching antigen is unknown. A universal primer site arose from template switching, and cDNA bore unique molecular identifiers. TCRdb reprocessed the 5' RACE reads with MiXCR, giving one entry per CDR3 protein. Altogether 210,000 or so distinct CDR3 sequences are present, about 15% being singletons, with the ten largest covering 35% to 45%. The V gene lost 4 bases and the J gene lost 2 bases, with 19 bases spanning the gap. The CDR3 has 16 residues. The germline CDR1 and CDR2 sequences are SGHDT and YYEEEE. This sample stems from a study of identical twins. Study-level findings and limits: With monozygotic twins, out-of-frame TCR alpha sharing exceeded what models estimated.

This same sample was also taken into another study, of T cells expressing NK-cell markers.

Specimen: CD8+ T cells sorted from blood. The clonotype originates from a woman aged 18-29 years in good health. The V call is TRBV5-6, the J call TRBJ2-7; tentatively, D is TRBD1 (6 bases). CDR3 sequence: CASSMIPGTPAYEQYF. In DNA form, the CDR3 reads TGTGCCAGCAGCATGATTCCCGGGACACCTGCCTACGAGCAGTACTTC.